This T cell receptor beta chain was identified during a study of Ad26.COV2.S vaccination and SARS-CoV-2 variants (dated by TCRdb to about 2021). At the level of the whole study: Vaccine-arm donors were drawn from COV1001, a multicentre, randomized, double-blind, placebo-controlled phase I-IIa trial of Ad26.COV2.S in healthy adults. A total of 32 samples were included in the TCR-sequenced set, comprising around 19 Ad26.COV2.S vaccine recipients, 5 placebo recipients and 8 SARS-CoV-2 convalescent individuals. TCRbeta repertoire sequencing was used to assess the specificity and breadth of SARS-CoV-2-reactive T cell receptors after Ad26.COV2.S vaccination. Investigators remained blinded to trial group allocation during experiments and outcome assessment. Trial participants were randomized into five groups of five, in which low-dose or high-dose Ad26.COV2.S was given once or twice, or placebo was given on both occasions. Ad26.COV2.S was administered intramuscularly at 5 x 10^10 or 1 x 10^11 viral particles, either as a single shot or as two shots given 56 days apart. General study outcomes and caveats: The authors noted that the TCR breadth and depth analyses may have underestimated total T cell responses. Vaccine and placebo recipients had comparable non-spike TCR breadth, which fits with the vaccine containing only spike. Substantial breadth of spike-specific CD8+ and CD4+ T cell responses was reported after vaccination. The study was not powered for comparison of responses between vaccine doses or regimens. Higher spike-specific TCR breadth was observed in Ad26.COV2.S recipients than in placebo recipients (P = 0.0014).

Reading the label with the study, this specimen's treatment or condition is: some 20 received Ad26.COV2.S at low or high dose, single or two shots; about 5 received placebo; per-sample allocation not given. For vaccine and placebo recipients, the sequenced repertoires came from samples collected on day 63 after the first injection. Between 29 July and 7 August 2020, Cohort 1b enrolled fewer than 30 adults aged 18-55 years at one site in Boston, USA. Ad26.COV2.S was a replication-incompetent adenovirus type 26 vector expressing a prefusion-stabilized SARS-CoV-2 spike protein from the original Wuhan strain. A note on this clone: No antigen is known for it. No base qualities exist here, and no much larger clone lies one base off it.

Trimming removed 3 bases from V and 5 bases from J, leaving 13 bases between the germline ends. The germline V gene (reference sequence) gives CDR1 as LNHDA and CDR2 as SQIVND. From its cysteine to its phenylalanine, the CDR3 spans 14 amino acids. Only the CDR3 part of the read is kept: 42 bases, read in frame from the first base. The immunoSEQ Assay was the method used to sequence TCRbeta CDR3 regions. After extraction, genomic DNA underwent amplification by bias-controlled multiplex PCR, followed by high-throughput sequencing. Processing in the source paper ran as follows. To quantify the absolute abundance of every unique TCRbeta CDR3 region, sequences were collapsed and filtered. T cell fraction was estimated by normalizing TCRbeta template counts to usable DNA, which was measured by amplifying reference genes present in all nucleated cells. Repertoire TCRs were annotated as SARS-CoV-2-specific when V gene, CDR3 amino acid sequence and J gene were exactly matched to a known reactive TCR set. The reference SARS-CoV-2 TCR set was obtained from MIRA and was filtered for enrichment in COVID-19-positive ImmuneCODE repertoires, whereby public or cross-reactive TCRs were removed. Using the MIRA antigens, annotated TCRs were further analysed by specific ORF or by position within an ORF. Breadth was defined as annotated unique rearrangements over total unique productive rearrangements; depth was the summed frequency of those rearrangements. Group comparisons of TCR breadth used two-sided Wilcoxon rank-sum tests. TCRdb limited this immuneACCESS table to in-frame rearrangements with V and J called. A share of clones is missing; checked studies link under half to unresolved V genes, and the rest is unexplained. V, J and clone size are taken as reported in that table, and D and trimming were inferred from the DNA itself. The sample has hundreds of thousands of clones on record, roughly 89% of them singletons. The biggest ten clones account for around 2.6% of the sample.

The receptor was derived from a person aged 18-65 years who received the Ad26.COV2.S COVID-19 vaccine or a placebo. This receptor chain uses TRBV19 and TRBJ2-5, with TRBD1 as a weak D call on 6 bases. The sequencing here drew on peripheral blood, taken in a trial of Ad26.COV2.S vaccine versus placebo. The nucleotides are TGTGCCAGTAGTATCCGGGCAGGGGTGGAGACCCAGTACTTC. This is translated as CASSIRAGVETQYF.